This TCR beta chain was documented in a study of blood T cell repertoires in COVID-19 (dated by TCRdb to the early 2020s). Broadly, across the study: The collaborator samples originated in the United States, Italy and Spain and spanned the acute and convalescent phases of COVID-19. The material from the prospective study consisted of cDNA or gDNA derived from T cells, B-cell-depleted T cells, or PBMCs. Deeply sampled blood TCRbeta repertoires from subjects exposed to, actively infected with, or recovered from COVID-19 were included in the dataset. The repertoires were released in a freely available public database meant as a resource for research on the immune response to SARS-CoV-2. Samples came from the ongoing ImmuneRACE study (first 160 participants) plus 1,254 subjects from 6 global collaborators. The sample metadata nearly always contained a de-identified subject ID, COVID-19 status, age in years and sex. HLA class I and class II types, where available, came from metadata supplied by the sample provider rather than from assay-based typing.

The paper as a whole reports these results and caveats: How much clinical and demographic metadata was included differed by source and by participant, and the metadata was provided uncurated.

As regards this clone: This clone's antigen is unknown. The sample holds no much larger clone one base away, and base qualities are not on file.

The cysteine opens and the phenylalanine closes a CDR3 of 16 amino acids. This entry keeps only the CDR3 DNA: 48 bases, framed from base 1. Germline trimming: 0 bases from V, 4 bases from J; junction bases outside gene matches: 7. The germline V gene (reference sequence) specifies SEHNR as CDR1 and FQNEAQ as CDR2. Collaborating institutions collected whole blood in K2EDTA tubes following their own protocols. For TCRbeta analysis, collaborators shipped samples in one of three forms: frozen whole blood, isolated PBMCs, or DNA extracted from either of those sample types. TCRbeta CDR3 regions were amplified from genomic DNA using the immunoSEQ Assay, a bias-controlled multiplex PCR. In the paper's pipeline: The number of nucleated cells in each sample was estimated by amplification of reference gene primers within the assay. Sequence reads were collapsed and filtered to measure the absolute abundance of every unique TCRbeta CDR3 rearrangement. For each sample, productive Simpson clonality was calculated as the square root of Simpson's diversity index over productive rearrangements. The table comes from immuneACCESS by way of TCRdb, which keeps in-frame sequences with V and J called. Part of the clones is missing from these tables; in studies checked, under half for an unresolved V gene and the rest for unknown reasons. V, J and clone size are taken as reported in that table, and D and trimming were inferred from the DNA itself. Counted in this sample were about 270,000 clones; roughly 80% of them appeared once. Of the sample, 4.1% is held by the ten largest clones.

The sample consisted of peripheral blood. This clonotype was sampled from a woman in her forties or fifties with active or convalescent COVID-19. The V and J segments used are TRBV7-9 and TRBJ2-3; TRBD1 fits 7 bases in the junction. The sequenced DNA: TGTGCCAGCAGCTTAGCGGCGACAGGGTTTGCAGATACGCAGTATTTT. This yields the protein CASSLAATGFADTQYF.